This TCR beta chain came from a study of Graves' ophthalmopathy and Graves' hyperthyroidism. Amplification of TCR beta CDR3 regions used RNA transcripts. An initial RT-PCR round employing HTBI primers preceded a second-round multiplex PCR. TCRdb analysed the multiplex PCR reads with MiXCR anew, one entry per CDR3 protein. The sample consists of hundreds of thousands of distinct CDR3 sequences, 35% to 50% of them appearing once. This CDR3 has 14 amino acids. Trimming removed 3 bases from V and 11 bases from J, with 17 bases in between. Germline V gives CDR1 SNHLY, CDR2 FYNNEI. The source of the PBMCs was 9.5 to 10 ml of fresh peripheral blood. General study findings and limits: Most expanded clonotypes from thyroid (those above 0.001 frequency) were also found in blood.

This clonotype was found many times. The antigen is undetermined. The receptor comes from an adult man with Graves' ophthalmopathy. This sequence joins TRBV2 and TRBJ1-5; unclear D gene. The sample consisted of peripheral blood. The CDR3, as DNA: TGTGCCAGCAGTGATGGTTTCGGCGACAAAACCCAGCATTTT. Encoded protein: CASSDGFGDKTQHF.